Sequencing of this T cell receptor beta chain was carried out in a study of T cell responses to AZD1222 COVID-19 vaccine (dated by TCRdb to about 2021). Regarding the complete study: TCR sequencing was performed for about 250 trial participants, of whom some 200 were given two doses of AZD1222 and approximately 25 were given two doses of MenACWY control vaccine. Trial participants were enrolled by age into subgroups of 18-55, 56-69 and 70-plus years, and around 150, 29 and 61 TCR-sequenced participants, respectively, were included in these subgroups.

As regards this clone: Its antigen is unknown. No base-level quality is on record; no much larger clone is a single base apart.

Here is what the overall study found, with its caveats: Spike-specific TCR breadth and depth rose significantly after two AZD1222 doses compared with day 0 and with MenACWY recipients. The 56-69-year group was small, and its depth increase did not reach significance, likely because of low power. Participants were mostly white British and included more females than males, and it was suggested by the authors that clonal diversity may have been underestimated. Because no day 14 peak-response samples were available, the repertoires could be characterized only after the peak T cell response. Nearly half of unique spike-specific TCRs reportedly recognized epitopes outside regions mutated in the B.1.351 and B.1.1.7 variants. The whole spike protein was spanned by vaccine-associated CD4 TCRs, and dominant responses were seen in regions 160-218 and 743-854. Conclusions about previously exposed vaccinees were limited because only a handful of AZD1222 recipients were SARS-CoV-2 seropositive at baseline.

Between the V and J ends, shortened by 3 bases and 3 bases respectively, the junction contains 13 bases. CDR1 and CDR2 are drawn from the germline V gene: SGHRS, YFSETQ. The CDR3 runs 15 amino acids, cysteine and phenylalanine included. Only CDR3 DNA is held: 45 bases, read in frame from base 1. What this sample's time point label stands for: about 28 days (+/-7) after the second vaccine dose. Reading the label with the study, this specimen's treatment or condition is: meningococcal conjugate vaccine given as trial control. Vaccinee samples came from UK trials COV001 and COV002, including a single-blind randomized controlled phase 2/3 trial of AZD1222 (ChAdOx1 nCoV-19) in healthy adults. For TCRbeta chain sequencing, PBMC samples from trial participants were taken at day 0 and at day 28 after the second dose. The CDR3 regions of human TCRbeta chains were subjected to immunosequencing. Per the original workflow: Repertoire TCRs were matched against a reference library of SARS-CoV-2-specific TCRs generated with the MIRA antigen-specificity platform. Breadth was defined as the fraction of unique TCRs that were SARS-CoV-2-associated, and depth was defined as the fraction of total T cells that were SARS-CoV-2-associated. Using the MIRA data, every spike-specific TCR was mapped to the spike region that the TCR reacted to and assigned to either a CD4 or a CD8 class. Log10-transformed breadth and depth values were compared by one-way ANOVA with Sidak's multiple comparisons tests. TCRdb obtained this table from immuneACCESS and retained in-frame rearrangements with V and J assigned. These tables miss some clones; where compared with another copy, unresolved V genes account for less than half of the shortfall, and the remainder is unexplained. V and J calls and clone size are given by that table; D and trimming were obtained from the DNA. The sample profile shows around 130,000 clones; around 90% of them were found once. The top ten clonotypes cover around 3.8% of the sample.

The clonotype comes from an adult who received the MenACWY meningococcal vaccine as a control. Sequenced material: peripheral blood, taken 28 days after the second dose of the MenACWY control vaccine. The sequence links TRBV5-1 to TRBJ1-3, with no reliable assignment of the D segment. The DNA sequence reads TGCGCCAGCAGCTCGGCGGGATCTGGTGGAAACACCATATATTTT. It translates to CASSSAGSGGNTIYF. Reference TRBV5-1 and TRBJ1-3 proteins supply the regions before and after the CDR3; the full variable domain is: KAGVTQTPRYLIKTRGQQVTLSCSPISGHRSVSWYQQTPGQGLQFLFEYFSETQRNKGNFPGRFSGRQFSNSRSEMNVSTLELGDSALYLCASSSAGSGGNTIYFGEGSWLTVV.